This TCR beta chain was identified during a study of blood T cell repertoires in COVID-19. The CDR3 is made up of 13 amino acids. Germline lookup yields CDR1 SGDLS and CDR2 YYNGEE. Trimming took off 3 bases at V and 1 base at J, with 7 bases between the two ends. As processed by the authors: Estimates of nucleated cell counts were drawn from the amplification of reference gene primers. Sequenced by immunoSEQ multiplex PCR; TCRdb stores in-frame clones only, minus some. V and J calls and clone size are as listed in that table; D and trimming were resolved from the DNA. The table shows 65,000 to 90,000 clones, with around 90% occurring only once.

J is TRBJ1-1 and V is TRBV9, with no clear D. What was sequenced was peripheral blood. The sequence derives from a woman aged 45-65 years with active or convalescent COVID-19. The CDR3 loop is CASSGAANTEAFF. The CDR3 coding sequence is TGTGCCAGCAGCGGAGCTGCGAACACTGAAGCTTTCTTT.